This TCR beta chain comes out of a study of blood T cell repertoires in COVID-19 (dated by TCRdb to about 2020). The study in broad terms: The collaborator samples originated in the United States, Italy and Spain and spanned the acute and convalescent phases of COVID-19. The dataset comprised deeply sampled blood TCRbeta repertoires from subjects exposed to, actively infected with, or recovered from COVID-19. The material from the prospective study consisted of cDNA or gDNA derived from T cells, B-cell-depleted T cells, or PBMCs. The repertoires were released in a freely available public database meant as a resource for research on the immune response to SARS-CoV-2. The samples were drawn from the first 160 participants of the ongoing ImmuneRACE study and from 950 to 1,500 subjects provided by 6 global collaborators. The sample metadata nearly always contained a de-identified subject ID, COVID-19 status, age in years and sex. Where available, HLA class I and class II types were obtained from metadata supplied by the sample provider rather than from assay-based typing.

Whole blood was collected in K2EDTA tubes by collaborating institutions according to the institutions' own protocols. Collaborator samples were shipped for TCRbeta analysis as frozen whole blood, isolated PBMCs, or DNA extracted from either sample type. V and J are truncated by 3 bases and 8 bases respectively, leaving an intervening sequence of 10 bases. The CDR3 covers 12 residues, taking in both the cysteine and the phenylalanine. Only the CDR3 portion is preserved as DNA: 36 bases, with reading frame beginning at the first base. Broad study findings and their caveats: Clinical and demographic metadata were provided uncurated, with the amount varying by source and participant.

Notes on this clone: What this receptor recognizes is not known. No qualities accompany the bases; no much larger clone lies one base away.

TCRbeta CDR3 regions were amplified from genomic DNA using the immunoSEQ Assay, a bias-controlled multiplex PCR. The published analysis was carried out like this. The number of nucleated cells in each sample was estimated by amplification of reference gene primers within the assay. To quantify the absolute abundance of each unique TCRbeta CDR3 rearrangement, sequence reads were collapsed and filtered. For each sample, productive Simpson clonality was calculated by taking the square root of Simpson's diversity index across productive rearrangements. The clones in this table, taken by TCRdb from immuneACCESS, are in-frame only. Not every clone is retained; where verified, under half of the shortfall comes from an unresolved V gene, and the cause of the rest is unknown. V, J and clone size are taken as reported in that table, and D and trimming were inferred from the DNA itself. Within this sample are around 180,000 clones, with more than 85% of them counted one time only. The ten largest clones take up 2.5% to 3.5% of the sample.

Sequenced input: peripheral blood. Recombination linked TRBV12-3 or TRBV12-4 to TRBJ1-1, with the D segment identity uncertain. This clonotype was obtained from a woman in her twenties or thirties with active or convalescent COVID-19. The CDR3 reads CASSFRAREAFF. In nucleotide form, the sequence is TGTGCCAGCAGTTTTCGCGCGAGGGAAGCTTTCTTT.